Below, one T cell receptor (beta chain) is given with its context. This sample was taken from a study of blood T cell repertoires in COVID-19. Germline CDR1 is SGHRS and CDR2 is YFSETQ. V dropped 0 bases and J dropped 9 bases, with 10 bases sitting between them. This CDR3 spans 13 amino acids. Sequencing used immunoSEQ multiplex PCR; TCRdb keeps in-frame clones, though not all of them. The data hold tens of thousands of clones, with around 90% observed a single time. Sequencing was carried out using peripheral blood. The chain combines TRBV5-1 with TRBJ1-3; D unresolved. The clonotype originates from a woman between 40 and 55 years old with acute or convalescent COVID-19. CDR3 in amino acids: CASSLGLGSTIYF. The CDR3, as DNA: TGCGCCAGCAGCTTGGGGCTAGGTAGCACCATATATTTT.